This record looks at one T cell receptor beta chain sequence and its context. Its specific antigen is unknown. No per-base quality is available; no much larger clone lies one base away. The sample originates from a study of cytomegalovirus exposure and HLA in healthy donors (dated by TCRdb to about 2017). For the study in its entirety: In an earlier analysis of 587 of the donors, approximately 260 Gb of sequence data and 95 million to 130 million unique TCR beta sequences from 180 million or so T cells were reported. Along with the roughly 670-subject first cohort, a separate validation cohort of some 130 different subjects was used. Of the 300 to 500 genotyped donors, 65% to 90% were placed in the genetic ancestry cluster associated with self-reported Caucasian donors. The study profiled the T cell repertoires of approximately 700 subjects by immunosequencing and related them to cytomegalovirus serostatus. An early release covering around 630 HLA-typed donors comprised approximately 290 gigabases of sequencing data and around 86 million unique TCR sequences. Class I and class II HLA loci were covered by the typing at four-digit resolution. A later analysis re-examined previously published TCR beta repertoires from 600 to 700 donors and added high-resolution HLA genotyping to investigate patterns of TCR occurrence. Genome-wide SNP genotypes for about 65% of the roughly 700 donors were used in a later genetic analysis, which treated that subset as a discovery cohort. Typing coverage differed by locus: A, B, C, DRB1 and DQB1 were typed in about 629-630 donors, DQA1 in roughly 500, DPA1 in some 570, and DPB1 in around 490. The study aimed to test whether cataloging public T cell receptors could reveal signatures of past pathogen exposure. In the later analysis, no new phenotypic data were used to find candidate immune exposures; instead, reliance was placed on TCR beta sequences and their occurrence across donors. Across about 370 genotyped donors of the cohort, an average of about 240,000 unique TCR beta nucleotide sequences per donor were sequenced, and approximately 19% of those sequences were non-productive. The study combined high-throughput TCR immunosequencing, statistical association of individual TCRs with disease status, and machine learning to predict cytomegalovirus infection status. Donor age, sex, ethnicity and CMV serostatus were compiled together with the repertoire data. Four or five DR-DQ haplotypes were handled as single units for association and clustering because linkage in the cohort was strong. An earlier analysis of around 580 of the donors used high-throughput TCR beta sequencing to judge whether each TCR beta V gene segment behaved as functional or pseudogenic. All discovery cohort repertoires had been generated on a single sequencing platform. What the research found in general, with its limitations: The classifier was reported to diagnose cytomegalovirus status with high specificity and sensitivity in both the original and validation cohorts. Because counts were too low, 15 or so rarely observed V segments, including chromosome 9 orphons, were excluded from the earlier analysis of roughly 580 of the donors. Compared with the roughly 600-donor mean, donors in an Asian-associated ancestry cluster had fewer N-insertions in productive TCRs, according to a later genetic analysis. In vitro tests confirmed that three of the cytomegalovirus-associated TCR beta chains recognize cytomegalovirus antigens. A later genetic analysis associated a missense DCLRE1C variant with V-gene and J-gene trimming of TCR beta chains, and an independent cohort replicated the association. The only immune exposure information available for the cohort was CMV serostatus. A later analysis found that TCR association rates varied across HLA loci, with DRB1 alleles showing the most associated TCRs and HLA-C alleles the fewest. According to a later analysis, most CMV-associated TCR beta chains appeared to be HLA-restricted, and the HLA associations seemed to be driven largely by CMV exposure. When HLA alleles, especially DR and DQ, strongly co-occurred, TCR associations were difficult to assign to individual alleles. Most TCR sequences were observed very rarely across donors, whereas some public TCRs were present in many individuals. According to a later analysis, parvovirus B19, influenza, CMV and Epstein-Barr virus appeared linked to several top co-occurrence clusters. In this cohort, only TCR beta chains were sequenced, and detectable features were limited by the absence of alpha or paired-chain data. The authors suggested that the approach could potentially be extended to other disease states and immunological phenotypes. Specific HLA alleles were associated with roughly 16,000 TCR beta sequences at a false discovery rate of 0.05 in a later analysis. In an earlier analysis of some 640 of the donors, most TCR beta V segments were observed in productive rearrangements about 87% or about 30% of the time, broadly matching IMGT annotations. The presence/absence analyses assumed that sequencing depth was roughly uniform across donors, and that assumption may not be true. Because HLA typing was unavailable for some donors at each locus, only the typed subset was used in association tests. Correlated functional status among segregating V segments might reflect linkage disequilibrium, but an unknown experimental factor could not be ruled out. A further reported finding was that TCR beta sequences accurately predicted the HLA-A and HLA-B alleles for most subjects in the first cohort. The study gave a list of 150 to 200 TCR beta chains associated with cytomegalovirus. Compared with equally common non-associated chains, HLA-associated TCR beta chains in a later analysis were more clonally expanded and had lower generation probabilities. Because the 87-base-pair reads could not distinguish some IMGT-functional V segments, including TRBV6-2 and TRBV6-3, those segments were excluded. A group of highly shared sequence variants was considered likely to be a technical artifact of the sequencing pipeline.

The cohort was made up of several hundred healthy bone marrow donors. All cohort members were sampled while nominally healthy, although unrecorded immune exposures were likely present. The donor tested CMV seronegative and was one of the 352 seronegative cohort members. Every donor gave a peripheral blood sample, and the peripheral blood mononuclear cells from that sample were used for TCR beta sequencing. The Qiagen DNeasy Blood Extraction Kit was used to extract genomic DNA from the blood cell samples. Sequences MGHRA (CDR1) and YSYEKL (CDR2) are obtained from the germline V gene. Including the terminal cysteine and phenylalanine, the CDR3 comprises 17 residues. Solely the CDR3 DNA is kept, with 51 bases framed from the first base. V loses 2 bases at its end and J loses 6 bases; junction bases beyond the gene matches: 9. To prepare the library, the immunoSEQ multiplex PCR assay was applied. For the multiplex PCR, a mixture combining 60 forward primers for TCR Vbeta segments and 13 reverse primers for TCR Jbeta segments was used. A multiplex PCR assay on genomic DNA amplified the CDR3 region of rearranged TCR beta genes. Amplified TCR beta libraries were sequenced as 87-base-pair reads on the Illumina HiSeq System. On the study's bioinformatics: Across the 670 or so repertoires, a later analysis counted some 81 million unique TCR beta chains, 9.5 million to 12 million of which were shared by at least two donors. Raw reads were error-corrected and collapsed into unique sequences with a nearest-neighbor algorithm that merged closely related sequences to remove PCR and sequencing errors. Alignment of CDR3 sequences to IMGT reference sequences was used to assign V, D and J gene segments. For a sequence to be retained, at least a six-nucleotide match to both a V gene segment and a J gene segment was required. A rearrangement counted as productive if the CDR3 had no stop codons and remained in frame with V and J, and every other rearrangement counted as non-productive. CDR3 was defined by IMGT convention, running from the second conserved V-encoded cysteine to the conserved J-encoded phenylalanine. The earlier analysis of approximately 590 of the donors excluded any sequence lacking an unambiguous match to a single V gene segment. An earlier analysis of 500 to 600 of the donors classified V segments as functional when productive rearrangements were above 56.7% and as segregating when the standard deviation between donors was above 5%. A statistical classification framework was built to diagnose cytomegalovirus status from the catalog of TCR beta chain sequences. A later analysis assigned V and J genes by comparing TCR nucleotide sequences with IMGT/GENE-DB human TR gene sequences. The TCRdist pipeline was used in a later analysis to assign CDR3 sequences and most-parsimonious VDJ recombination scenarios. In a later analysis, each TCR beta chain was defined by its CDR3 amino acid sequence together with its V-gene family, and reads without a unique V-gene family were excluded. In a later analysis, fewer than 650 highly shared, low-generation-probability nucleotide sequences were removed to address suspected cross-contamination and a sequencing artifact. A later analysis calculated a clonal expansion index for each public chain from normalized within-repertoire ranks of inferred template counts. In a later analysis, generation probabilities were computed with a VDJ recombination model fitted to out-of-frame rearrangements, and the resulting probabilities were checked against IGoR. Hypergeometric tests were used in a later analysis to score TCR-TCR, TCR-HLA and TCR-CMV co-occurrence, with a repertoire-size bias correction applied to the TCR pairs. A later analysis estimated false discovery rates by permuting HLA or CMV assignments 20 times. A later analysis grouped co-occurring TCRs with DBSCAN, adding TCRdist sequence similarity when clustering within HLA-allele-positive subsets. For co-occurrence clustering, repertoires with fewer than 30,000 or more than 120,000 public chains were excluded, along with five repertoires with anomalous nucleotide sharing. The clones in this table, taken by TCRdb from immuneACCESS, are in-frame only. Not every clone is retained; where verified, under half of the shortfall comes from an unresolved V gene, and the cause of the rest is unknown. V, J and clone size reflect that table, while D and trimming were determined from the DNA. The sample table shows approximately 160,000 clones, and around 68% are seen once. The top ten clones comprise 1.4% to 1.5% of the sample.

Recombination joined TRBV4-1 with TRBJ2-3, with 12 junctional bases fitting TRBD2. This sequence was found in a man aged 50-59 years in good health and CMV-seronegative. Specimen: PBMCs. The CDR3 region has the sequence CASSQIRLAGEWDTQYF. The nucleotide sequence is TGCGCCAGCAGCCAAATCCGACTAGCGGGGGAGTGGGATACGCAGTATTTT.